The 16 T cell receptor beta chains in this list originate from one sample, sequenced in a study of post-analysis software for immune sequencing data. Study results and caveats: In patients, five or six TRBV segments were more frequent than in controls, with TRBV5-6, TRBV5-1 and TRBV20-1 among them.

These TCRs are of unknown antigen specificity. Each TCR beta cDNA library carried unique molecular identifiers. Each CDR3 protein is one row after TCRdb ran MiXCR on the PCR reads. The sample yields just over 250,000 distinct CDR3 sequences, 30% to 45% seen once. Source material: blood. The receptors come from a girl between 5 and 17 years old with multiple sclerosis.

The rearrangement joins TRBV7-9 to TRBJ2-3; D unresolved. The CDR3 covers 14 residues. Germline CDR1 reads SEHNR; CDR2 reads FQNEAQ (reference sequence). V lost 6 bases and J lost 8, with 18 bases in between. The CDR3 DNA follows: TGTGCCAGCAGTGAAGCCCTGAGAACCGGTACGCAGTATTTT. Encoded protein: CASSEALRTGTQYF.

Here the CDR3 reads CASSLSGARHSYEQYF. CDR3 in DNA: TGCGCCAGCAGCTTATCCGGTGCGCGGCACTCCTACGAGCAGTACTTC. The genes are TRBV5-1 and TRBJ2-7, with unresolved D. V lost 2 bases, J lost 0 bases, and 15 bases lay in between. The CDR3 consists of 16 residues. Germline values: CDR1 SGHRS, CDR2 YFSETQ. Filled out from reference TRBV5-1 and TRBJ2-7, the complete variable domain reads KAGVTQTPRYLIKTRGQQVTLSCSPISGHRSVSWYQQTPGQGLQFLFEYFSETQRNKGNFPGRFSGRQFSNSRSEMNVSTLELGDSALYLCASSLSGARHSYEQYFGPGTRLTVT.

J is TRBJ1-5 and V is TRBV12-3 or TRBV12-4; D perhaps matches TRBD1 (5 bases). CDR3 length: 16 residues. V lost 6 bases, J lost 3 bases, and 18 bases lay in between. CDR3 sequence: CASSHSALGTNQPQHF. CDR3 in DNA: TGTGCCAGCAGCCACTCCGCCTTGGGGACCAATCAGCCCCAGCATTTT.

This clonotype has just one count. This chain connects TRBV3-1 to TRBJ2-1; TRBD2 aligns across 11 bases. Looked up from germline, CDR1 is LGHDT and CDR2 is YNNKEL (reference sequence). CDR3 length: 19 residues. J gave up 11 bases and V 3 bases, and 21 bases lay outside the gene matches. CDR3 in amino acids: CASSHAWAGTSGSTMKQFF. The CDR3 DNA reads TGTGCCAGCAGCCACGCCTGGGCCGGGACTAGCGGTTCTACAATGAAGCAGTTCTTC.

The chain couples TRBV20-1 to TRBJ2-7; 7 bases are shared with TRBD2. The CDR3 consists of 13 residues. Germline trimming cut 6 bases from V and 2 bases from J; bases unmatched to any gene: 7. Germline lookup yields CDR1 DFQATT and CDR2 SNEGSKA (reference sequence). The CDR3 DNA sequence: TGCAGTGCAGTCTGGGGGGGGGCCTACGAGCAGTACTTC. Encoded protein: CSAVWGGAYEQYF.

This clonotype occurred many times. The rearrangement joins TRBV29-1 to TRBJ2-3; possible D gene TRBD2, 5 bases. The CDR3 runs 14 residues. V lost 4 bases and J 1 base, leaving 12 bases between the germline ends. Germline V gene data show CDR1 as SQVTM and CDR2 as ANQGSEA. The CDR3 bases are TGCAGCGTTGGAAGGGAGAGGGGCACAGATACGCAGTATTTT. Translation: CSVGRERGTDTQYF.

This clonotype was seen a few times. The CDR3: CASSLGGTSGTNEQFF. The DNA of the CDR3 is TGCGCCAGCAGCTTGGGGGGGACTAGCGGGACGAATGAGCAGTTCTTC. J is TRBJ2-1 and V is TRBV5-1, with 13 positions matching TRBD2. The germline V gene encodes CDR1 SGHRS and CDR2 YFSETQ. V lost 0 bases and J lost 7; bases outside the gene matches: 4. This CDR3 is 16 amino acids long.

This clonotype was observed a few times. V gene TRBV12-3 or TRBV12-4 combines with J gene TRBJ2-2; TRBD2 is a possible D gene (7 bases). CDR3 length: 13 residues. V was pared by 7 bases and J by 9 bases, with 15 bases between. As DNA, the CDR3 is TGTGCCAGCAAGGGTGGCGGGGGCCGGGAGCTGTTTTTT. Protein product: CASKGGGGRELFF.

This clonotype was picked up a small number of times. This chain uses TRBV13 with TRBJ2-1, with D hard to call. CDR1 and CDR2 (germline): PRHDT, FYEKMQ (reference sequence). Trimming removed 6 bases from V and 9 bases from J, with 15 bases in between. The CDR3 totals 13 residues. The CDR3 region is CASSRWGLGEQFF. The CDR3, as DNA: TGTGCCAGCAGTCGATGGGGTCTGGGTGAGCAGTTCTTC.

The CDR3 loop is CSVVAGVTSGRVPRGTQYF. In DNA, the CDR3 is TGCAGCGTTGTCGCTGGAGTTACTAGCGGGAGGGTTCCTAGGGGGACGCAGTATTTT. V gene TRBV29-1 combines with J gene TRBJ2-3; 13 positions match TRBD2. After removal of 4 bases from V and 9 bases from J, the junction contained 22 bases not matched to a gene. CDR3 length: 19 amino acids. CDR1 and CDR2 (germline): SQVTM, ANQGSEA.

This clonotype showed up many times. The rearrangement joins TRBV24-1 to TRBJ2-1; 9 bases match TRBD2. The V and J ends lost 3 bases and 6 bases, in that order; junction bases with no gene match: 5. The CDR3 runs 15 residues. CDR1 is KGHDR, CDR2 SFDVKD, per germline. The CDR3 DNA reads TGTGCCACCAGTGATCATGGGACTAGCAGCAATGAGCAGTTCTTC. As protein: CATSDHGTSSNEQFF.

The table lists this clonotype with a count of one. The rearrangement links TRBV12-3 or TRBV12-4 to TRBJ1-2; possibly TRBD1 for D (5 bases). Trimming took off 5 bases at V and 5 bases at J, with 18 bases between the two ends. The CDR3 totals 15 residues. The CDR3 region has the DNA TGTGCCAGCAGTCTCCAGGGCGGCCCTAGGTATGGCTACACCTTC. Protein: CASSLQGGPRYGYTF.

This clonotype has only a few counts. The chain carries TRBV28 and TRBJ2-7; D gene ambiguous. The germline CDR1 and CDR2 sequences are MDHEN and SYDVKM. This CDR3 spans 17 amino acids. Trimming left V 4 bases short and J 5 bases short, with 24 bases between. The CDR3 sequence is CASSSGALLTLYHEQYF. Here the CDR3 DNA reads TGTGCCAGCAGTTCCGGAGCGTTGCTTACACTCTACCACGAGCAGTACTTC.

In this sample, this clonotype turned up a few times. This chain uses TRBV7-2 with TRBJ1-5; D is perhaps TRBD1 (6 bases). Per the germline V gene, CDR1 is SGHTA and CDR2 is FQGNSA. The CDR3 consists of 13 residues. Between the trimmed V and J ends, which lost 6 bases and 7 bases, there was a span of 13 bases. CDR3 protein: CASRGTFRQPQHF. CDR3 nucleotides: TGTGCCAGCAGGGGGACATTCAGGCAGCCCCAGCATTTT.

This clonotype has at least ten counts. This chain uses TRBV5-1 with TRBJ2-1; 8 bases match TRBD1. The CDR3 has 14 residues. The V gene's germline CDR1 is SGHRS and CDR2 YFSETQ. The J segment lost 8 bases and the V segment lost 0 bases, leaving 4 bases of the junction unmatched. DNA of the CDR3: TGCGCCAGCAGCTTGGCAGGGGGCTGGGATGAGCAGTTCTTC. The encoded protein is CASSLAGGWDEQFF.

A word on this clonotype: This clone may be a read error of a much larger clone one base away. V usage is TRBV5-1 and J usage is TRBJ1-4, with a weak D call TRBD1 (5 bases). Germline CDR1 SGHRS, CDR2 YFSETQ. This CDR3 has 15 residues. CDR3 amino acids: CASSFPEGPNEKRFF. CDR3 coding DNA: TGCGCCAGCAGCTTTCCCGAGGGGCCTAATGAAAAACGGTTTTTT.